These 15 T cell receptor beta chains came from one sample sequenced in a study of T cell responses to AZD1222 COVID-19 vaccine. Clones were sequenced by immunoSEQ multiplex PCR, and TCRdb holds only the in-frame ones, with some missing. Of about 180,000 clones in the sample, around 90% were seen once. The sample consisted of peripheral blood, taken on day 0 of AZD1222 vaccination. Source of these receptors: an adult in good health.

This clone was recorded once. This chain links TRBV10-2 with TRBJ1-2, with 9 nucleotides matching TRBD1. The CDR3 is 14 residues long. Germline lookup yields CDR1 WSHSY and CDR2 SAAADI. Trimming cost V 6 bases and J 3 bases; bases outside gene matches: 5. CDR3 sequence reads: CASRDRGGDYGYTF. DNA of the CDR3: TGCGCCAGCAGGGACAGGGGAGGCGACTATGGCTACACCTTC.

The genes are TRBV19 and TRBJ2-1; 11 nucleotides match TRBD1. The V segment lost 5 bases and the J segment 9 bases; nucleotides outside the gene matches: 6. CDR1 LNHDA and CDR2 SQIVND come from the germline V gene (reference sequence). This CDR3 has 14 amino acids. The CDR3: CASSGGTGGAEQFF. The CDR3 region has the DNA TGTGCCAGTAGTGGCGGGACAGGGGGGGCTGAGCAGTTCTTC.

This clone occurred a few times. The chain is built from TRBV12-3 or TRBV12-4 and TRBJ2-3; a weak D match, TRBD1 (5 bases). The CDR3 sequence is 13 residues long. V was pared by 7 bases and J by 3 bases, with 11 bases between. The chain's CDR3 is CASKGGATDTQYF. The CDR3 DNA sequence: TGTGCCAGCAAGGGTGGGGCGACAGATACGCAGTATTTT.

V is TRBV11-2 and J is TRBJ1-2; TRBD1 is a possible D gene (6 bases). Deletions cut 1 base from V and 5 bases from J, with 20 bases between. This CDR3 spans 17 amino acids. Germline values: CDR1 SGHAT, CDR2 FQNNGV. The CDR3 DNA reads TGTGCCAGCAGCTTAGTTAAGGGGCCCACAGGGAGATATGGCTACACCTTC. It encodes CASSLVKGPTGRYGYTF.

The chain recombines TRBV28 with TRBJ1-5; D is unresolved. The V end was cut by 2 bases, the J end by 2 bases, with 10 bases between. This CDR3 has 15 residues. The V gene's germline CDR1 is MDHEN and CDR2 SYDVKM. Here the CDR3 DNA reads TGTGCCAGCAGTTTAACGGACTTTCGCAATCAGCCCCAGCATTTT. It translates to CASSLTDFRNQPQHF.

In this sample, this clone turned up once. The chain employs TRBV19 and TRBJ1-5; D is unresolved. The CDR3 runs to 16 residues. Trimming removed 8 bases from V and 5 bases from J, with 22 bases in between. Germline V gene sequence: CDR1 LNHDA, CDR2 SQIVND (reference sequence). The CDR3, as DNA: TGTGCCAGTCTCCAGTCTGCAGGAAGAGGTCATCAGCCCCAGCATTTT. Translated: CASLQSAGRGHQPQHF.

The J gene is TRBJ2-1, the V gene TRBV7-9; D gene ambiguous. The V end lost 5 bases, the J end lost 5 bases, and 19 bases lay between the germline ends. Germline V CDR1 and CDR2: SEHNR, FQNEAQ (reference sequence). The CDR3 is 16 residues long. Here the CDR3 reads CASSPIKVELNNEQFF. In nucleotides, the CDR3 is TGTGCCAGCAGCCCTATCAAGGTGGAACTTAACAATGAGCAGTTCTTC.

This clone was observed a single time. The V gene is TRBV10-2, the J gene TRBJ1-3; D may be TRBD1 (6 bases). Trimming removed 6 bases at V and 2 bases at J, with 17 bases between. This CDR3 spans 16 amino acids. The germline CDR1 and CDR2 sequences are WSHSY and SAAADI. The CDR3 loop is CASSTFQGLTGNTIYF. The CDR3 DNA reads TGCGCCAGCAGCACCTTCCAGGGGTTGACTGGAAACACCATATATTTT.

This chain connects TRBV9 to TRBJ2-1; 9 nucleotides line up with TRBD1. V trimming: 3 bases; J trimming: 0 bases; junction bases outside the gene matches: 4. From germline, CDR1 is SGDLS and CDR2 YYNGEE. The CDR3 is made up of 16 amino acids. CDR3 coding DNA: TGTGCCAGCAGCGCCTTGACAGGGGGCTCCTACAATGAGCAGTTCTTC. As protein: CASSALTGGSYNEQFF.

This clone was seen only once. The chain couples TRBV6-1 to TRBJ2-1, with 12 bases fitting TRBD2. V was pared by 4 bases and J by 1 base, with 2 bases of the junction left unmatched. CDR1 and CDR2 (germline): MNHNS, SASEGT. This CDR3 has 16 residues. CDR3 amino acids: CASSVGLAGSYNEQFF. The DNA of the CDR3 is TGTGCCAGCAGTGTAGGACTAGCGGGGTCCTACAATGAGCAGTTCTTC.

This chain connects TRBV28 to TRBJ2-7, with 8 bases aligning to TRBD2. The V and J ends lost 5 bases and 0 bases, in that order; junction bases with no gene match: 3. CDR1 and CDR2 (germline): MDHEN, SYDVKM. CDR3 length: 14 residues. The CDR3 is CASSGGGSSYEQYF. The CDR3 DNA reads TGTGCCAGCAGTGGCGGGGGGAGCTCCTACGAGCAGTACTTC. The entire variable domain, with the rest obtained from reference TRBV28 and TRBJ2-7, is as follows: DVKVTQSSRYLVKRTGEKVFLECVQDMDHENMFWYRQDPGLGLRLIYFSYDVKMKEKGDIPEGYSVSREKKERFSLILESASTNQTSMYLCASSGGGSSYEQYFGPGTRLTVT.

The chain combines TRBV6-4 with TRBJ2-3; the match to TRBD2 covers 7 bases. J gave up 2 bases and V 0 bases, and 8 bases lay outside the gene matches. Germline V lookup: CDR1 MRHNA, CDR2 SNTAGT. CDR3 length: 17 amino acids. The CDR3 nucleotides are TGTGCCAGCAGTGACTCGAAGCTAGCGGCCTTCACAGATACGCAGTATTTT. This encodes CASSDSKLAAFTDTQYF.

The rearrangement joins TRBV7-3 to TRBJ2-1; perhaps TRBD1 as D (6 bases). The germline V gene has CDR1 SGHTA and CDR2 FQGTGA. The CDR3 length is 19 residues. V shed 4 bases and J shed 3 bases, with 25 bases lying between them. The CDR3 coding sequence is TGTGCCAGCAGCTCACAGGGATTTAGTCTCACCCCGTACTACAATGAGCAGTTCTTC. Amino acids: CASSSQGFSLTPYYNEQFF.

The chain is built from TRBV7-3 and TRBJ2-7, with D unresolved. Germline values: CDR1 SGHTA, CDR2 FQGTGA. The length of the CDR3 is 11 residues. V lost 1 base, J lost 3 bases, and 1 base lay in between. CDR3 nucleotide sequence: TGTGCCAGCAGCTTAAGCTACGAGCAGTACTTC. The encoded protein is CASSLSYEQYF.

CDR3 sequence reads: CASSLAGVLNEQYF. The CDR3 DNA reads TGTGCCAGCTCGCTAGCGGGAGTTCTCAACGAGCAGTACTTC. V and J are TRBV18 and TRBJ2-7; 10 bases line up with TRBD2. V dropped 6 bases and J dropped 5; count of bases not matched to a gene: 7. This CDR3 region has 14 residues. Germline V gives CDR1 KGHSH, CDR2 LQKENI. Full variable domain (rest looked up from reference TRBV18 and TRBJ2-7): NAGVMQNPRHLVRRRGQEARLRCSPMKGHSHVYWYRQLPEEGLKFMVYLQKENIIDESGMPKERFSAEFPKEGPSILRIQQVVRGDSAAYFCASSLAGVLNEQYFGPGTRLTVT.